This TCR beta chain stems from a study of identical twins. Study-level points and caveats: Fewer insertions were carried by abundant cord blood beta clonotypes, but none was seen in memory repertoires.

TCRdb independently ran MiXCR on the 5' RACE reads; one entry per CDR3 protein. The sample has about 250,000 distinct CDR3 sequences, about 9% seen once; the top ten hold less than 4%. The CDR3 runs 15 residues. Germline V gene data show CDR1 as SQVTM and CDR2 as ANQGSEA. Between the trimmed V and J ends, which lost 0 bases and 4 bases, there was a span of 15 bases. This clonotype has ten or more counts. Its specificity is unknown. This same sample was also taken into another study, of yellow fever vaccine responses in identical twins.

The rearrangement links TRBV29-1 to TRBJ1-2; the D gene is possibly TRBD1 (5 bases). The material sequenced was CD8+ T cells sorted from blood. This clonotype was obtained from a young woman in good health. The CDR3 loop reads CSVEELRGTGYGYTF. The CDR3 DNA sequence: TGCAGCGTTGAAGAACTCCGAGGGACGGGCTATGGCTACACCTTC.